The 24 T cell receptor beta chains below were found in one sample sequenced in a study of blood T cell repertoires in COVID-19. The assay was immunoSEQ multiplex PCR, and TCRdb's table has in-frame clones only and misses some. Of 300,000 to 350,000 clones listed, about four fifths were seen once; the top ten hold around 3%. Sequenced input: peripheral blood. The receptors originated from a man aged 25 to 40 with active or convalescent COVID-19.

This clone was found once. The genes are TRBV28 and TRBJ2-5; D not certain. Trimming cost V 3 bases and J 2 bases, with 10 bases left between them. The V gene's germline CDR1 is MDHEN and CDR2 SYDVKM. The CDR3 sequence is 14 residues long. The CDR3: CASSLAEIQETQYF. CDR3 DNA: TGTGCCAGCAGTTTGGCGGAGATACAAGAGACCCAGTACTTC.

V usage is TRBV7-9 and J usage is TRBJ2-3; D perhaps matches TRBD2 (6 bases). V shed 3 bases and J shed 2 bases, with 9 bases lying between them. Per germline, CDR1 SEHNR and CDR2 FQNEAQ (reference sequence). This CDR3 region has 14 residues. The CDR3 sequence is CASSFGGATDTQYF. CDR3 DNA: TGTGCCAGCAGCTTCGGGGGTGCCACAGATACGCAGTATTTT.

This chain joins TRBV29-1 and TRBJ2-7; 8 nucleotides agree with TRBD1. This CDR3 is built from 14 residues. CDR1 is SQVTM and CDR2 is ANQGSEA in the germline V gene. The ends lost 4 bases at V and 4 bases at J; junction bases unmatched: 9. CDR3 sequence (DNA): TGCAGCGTTGGTGAGGGGACAGGAACTTACGAGCAGTACTTC. Translating it yields CSVGEGTGTYEQYF.

The chain links TRBV11-2 to TRBJ2-7, with D perhaps matching TRBD1 (6 bases). The CDR3 has 15 amino acids. Trimming removed 0 bases from V and 7 bases from J, with 16 bases in between. Looked up from germline, CDR1 is SGHAT and CDR2 is FQNNGV. The CDR3: CASSLDPARGREQYF. The CDR3 DNA follows: TGTGCCAGCAGCTTAGACCCGGCAAGGGGGAGAGAGCAGTACTTC.

CDR3 nucleotide sequence: TGTGCCAGCAGCTTAAGCGGGGGGATTAACACCGGGGAGCTGTTTTTT. Translating it yields CASSLSGGINTGELFF. The chain has TRBV7-3 and TRBJ2-2; the match to TRBD2 covers 8 bases. The CDR3 is made up of 16 amino acids. The J segment lost 2 bases and the V segment lost 1 base, leaving 3 bases of the junction unmatched. From germline, CDR1 is SGHTA and CDR2 FQGTGA.

J is TRBJ1-6 and V is TRBV9; D unresolved. The CDR3 totals 17 residues. V was cut by 4 bases and J by 0 bases, with 14 bases left in between. Germline V gene sequence: CDR1 SGDLS, CDR2 YYNGEE. The CDR3 sequence is CASSPSSSSSYNSPLHF. In nucleotides, the CDR3 is TGTGCCAGCAGCCCCTCCTCCTCCAGCTCCTATAATTCACCCCTCCACTTT.

V usage is TRBV7-2 and J usage is TRBJ2-1; 11 nucleotides agree with TRBD2. Germline loops: CDR1 SGHTA, CDR2 FQGNSA. The CDR3 loop spans 18 amino acids. Trimming cost V 1 base and J 9 bases; bases outside gene matches: 14. The CDR3 spells CASSLGPRGLAGGTEQFF. The CDR3 DNA sequence: TGTGCCAGCAGCTTAGGCCCTCGGGGTTTAGCGGGGGGGACTGAGCAGTTCTTC. Using reference TRBV7-2 and TRBJ2-1 for the parts outside the CDR3, the full variable domain is GAGVSQSPSNKVTEKGKDVELRCDPISGHTALYWYRQSLGQGLEFLIYFQGNSAPDKSGLPSDRFSAERTGGSVSTLTIQRTQQEDSAVYLCASSLGPRGLAGGTEQFFGPGTRLTVL.

This clone came up once. This chain uses TRBV30 with TRBJ1-6, with 8 bases aligning to TRBD1. This CDR3 has 16 residues. J gave up 0 bases and V 6 bases, and 7 bases lay outside the gene matches. In germline, CDR1 is GTSNPN, CDR2 SVGIG (reference sequence). Written as DNA, the CDR3 is TGTGCCTGCGGACGGGACAGGAGCTCCTATAATTCACCCCTCCACTTT. It is translated as CACGRDRSSYNSPLHF.

The chain couples TRBV7-7 to TRBJ2-1, with 15 bases that match TRBD2. In germline, CDR1 is SSHAT, CDR2 FNYEAQ (reference sequence). Trimming at V came to 5 bases and at J to 0 bases, leaving 11 bases not matched to a gene. The CDR3 is 20 residues long. The CDR3 spells CASSAAGLAGGTSSYNEQFF. The CDR3 DNA reads TGTGCCAGCAGCGCAGCGGGACTAGCGGGAGGCACGAGCTCCTACAATGAGCAGTTCTTC.

The chain is built from TRBV18 and TRBJ1-4, with TRBD1 matching 7 bases. CDR3 size: 14 residues. V lost 6 bases to trimming and J lost 7 bases; unmatched junction nucleotides: 8. Germline V gene data show CDR1 as KGHSH and CDR2 as LQKENI. CDR3 nucleotides: TGTGCCAGCTCCCCGGGACAGAATTCTGAAAAACTGTTTTTT. It encodes CASSPGQNSEKLFF.

As DNA, the CDR3 is TGTGCCAGCAGCTATGAACTGGGGCGAGCTTTCTTT. Amino acid sequence: CASSYELGRAFF. The chain uses TRBV12-3 or TRBV12-4 and TRBJ1-1; the D gene is possibly TRBD1 (5 bases). The CDR3 consists of 12 residues. Trimming took 6 bases from V and 10 from J, leaving 15 bases between them.

The genes are TRBV4-3 and TRBJ2-7, with D unclear. The CDR3 length is 14 residues. Trimming removed 2 bases at V and 0 bases at J, with 8 bases between. Germline V gene data show CDR1 as LGHNA and CDR2 as YSLEER. This CDR3 is CASSQSRSSYEQYF. The CDR3 DNA is TGCGCCAGCAGCCAATCTCGCAGCTCCTACGAGCAGTACTTC.

This clone was observed a single time. The V gene is TRBV28, the J gene TRBJ1-6; TRBD1 might be the D (5 bases). This CDR3 has 16 residues. Per the germline V gene, CDR1 is MDHEN and CDR2 is SYDVKM. V gave up 4 bases and J gave up 3 bases, with 13 bases separating them. The CDR3 bases are TGTGCCAGCAGTTCCGCCCCCGGGGGCTATAATTCACCCCTCCACTTT. This sequence encodes CASSSAPGGYNSPLHF.

The chain couples TRBV7-9 to TRBJ2-3; the D is unclear. Germline V gene sequence: CDR1 SEHNR, CDR2 FQNEAQ (reference sequence). The CDR3 extends over 14 amino acids. Trimming took 1 base from V and 1 from J, leaving 6 bases between them. The CDR3 spells CASSLDGRTDTQYF. Written as DNA, the CDR3 is TGTGCCAGCAGCTTAGATGGCCGCACAGATACGCAGTATTTT.

The CDR3 nucleotides read TGTGCCAGCAGCACGGGAAGGGGAAACACCATATATTTT. Protein: CASSTGRGNTIYF. The V call is TRBV7-3, the J call TRBJ1-3; no clear D gene. The length of the CDR3 is 13 residues. V shed 5 bases and J shed 4 bases, with 9 bases lying between them. Germline V CDR1 and CDR2: SGHTA, FQGTGA.

The chain joins TRBV18 to TRBJ2-3; no firm D call. Germline values: CDR1 KGHSH, CDR2 LQKENI. Trimming removed 6 bases from V and 1 base from J, with 11 bases in between. This CDR3 contains 14 residues. The CDR3 nucleotides read TGTGCCAGCTCGGAACTGCTAGGCACAGATACGCAGTATTTT. Translating gives CASSELLGTDTQYF.

The CDR3 is CASRFRQGVNSPLHF. CDR3 nucleotide sequence: TGTGCCAGCAGGTTTCGTCAGGGGGTTAATTCACCCCTCCACTTT. V is TRBV7-2 and J is TRBJ1-6; 7 bases align to TRBD1. V lost 6 bases to trimming and J lost 6 bases; unmatched junction nucleotides: 8. This CDR3 has 15 amino acids. The germline V gene encodes CDR1 SGHTA and CDR2 FQGNSA.

The gene calls are TRBV7-9 and TRBJ1-2; D not resolved. V was trimmed by 3 bases and J by 1 base, leaving 12 bases between them. The CDR3 is made up of 15 amino acids. Germline assignment: CDR1 SEHNR and CDR2 FQNEAQ (reference sequence). For the CDR3, the DNA is TGTGCCAGCAGCTTGGGAGGAGACATTAACTATGGCTACACCTTC. It translates to CASSLGGDINYGYTF. Using reference TRBV7-9 and TRBJ1-2 for the parts outside the CDR3, the full variable domain is DTGVSQNPRHKITKRGQNVTFRCDPISEHNRLYWYRQTLGQGPEFLTYFQNEAQLEKSRLLSDRFSAERPKGSFSTLEIQRTEQGDSAMYLCASSLGGDINYGYTFGSGTRLTVV.

On this clone itself: The sample has other DNA sequences that encode this CDR3 too. This chain joins TRBV28 and TRBJ1-5; 7 nucleotides match TRBD1. Germline CDR1 is MDHEN and CDR2 is SYDVKM. Germline trimming cut 3 bases from V and 2 bases from J; bases unmatched to any gene: 1. This CDR3 has 14 amino acids. CDR3 bases: TGTGCCAGCAGTTTCGACAGGGGCAATCAGCCCCAGCATTTT. Translated, it gives CASSFDRGNQPQHF. The whole variable domain, filled in from reference TRBV28 and TRBJ1-5, reads DVKVTQSSRYLVKRTGEKVFLECVQDMDHENMFWYRQDPGLGLRLIYFSYDVKMKEKGDIPEGYSVSREKKERFSLILESASTNQTSMYLCASSFDRGNQPQHFGDGTRLSIL.

The V and J genes are TRBV28 and TRBJ1-2; D might be TRBD1 (5 bases). Per germline, CDR1 MDHEN and CDR2 SYDVKM. V lost 5 bases, J lost 7 bases, and 17 bases lay in between. The length of the CDR3 is 14 residues. The CDR3, as DNA: TGTGCCAGCAGTGACCCTTTGCAGGGCGGTGGCTACACCTTC. It specifies CASSDPLQGGGYTF.

The rearrangement uses TRBV15 and TRBJ2-1; 12 bases agree with TRBD2. This CDR3 contains 15 residues. The V and J ends lost 8 bases and 4 bases, in that order; junction bases with no gene match: 6. Per germline, CDR1 LNHNV and CDR2 YYDKDF (reference sequence). Here the CDR3 reads CATRLAGGPYNEQFF. DNA for the CDR3: TGTGCCACCCGGCTAGCGGGAGGGCCGTACAATGAGCAGTTCTTC.

V is TRBV28 and J is TRBJ1-5; TRBD1 aligns across 7 bases. Germline values: CDR1 MDHEN, CDR2 SYDVKM. V lost 3 bases to trimming and J lost 6 bases; unmatched junction nucleotides: 5. This CDR3 has 14 residues. CDR3 DNA: TGTGCCAGCAGTTTGACAGGGAGGTTTCAGCCCCAGCATTTT. Translation: CASSLTGRFQPQHF. The full variable domain, completed using reference TRBV28 and TRBJ1-5, is DVKVTQSSRYLVKRTGEKVFLECVQDMDHENMFWYRQDPGLGLRLIYFSYDVKMKEKGDIPEGYSVSREKKERFSLILESASTNQTSMYLCASSLTGRFQPQHFGDGTRLSIL.

The J gene is TRBJ1-4, the V gene TRBV6-5; D possibly corresponds to TRBD1 (6 bases). CDR3 size: 14 residues. V shed 7 bases and J shed 8 bases, with 17 bases lying between them. Per the germline V gene, CDR1 is MNHEY and CDR2 is SVGAGI. The CDR3 DNA reads TGTGCCAGCACCTCTAGGGGGATCAGGGAAAAACTGTTTTTT. Translating gives CASTSRGIREKLFF.

The chain couples TRBV18 to TRBJ2-3; the D is unclear. The CDR3 length is 15 residues. The V end lost 3 bases, the J end lost 2 bases, and 12 bases lay between the germline ends. Germline V lookup: CDR1 KGHSH, CDR2 LQKENI. The CDR3 DNA reads TGTGCCAGCTCACCGATACGTGAGGCCACAGATACGCAGTATTTT. Translation: CASSPIREATDTQYF.